Below are 22 T cell receptor beta chains sequenced from a single sample in a study of blood T cell repertoires in COVID-19. This table comes from immunoSEQ multiplex PCR, and its TCRdb copy is limited to in-frame clones, with some not included. This sample has under 300,000 clones, with about 88% found just once. Sequencing input: peripheral blood. These receptors were obtained from a middle-aged woman who had recovered from COVID-19.

This clone occurred once. A read error is possible here, since a much larger clone lies one base away. The chain is built from TRBV28 and TRBJ2-5; possibly TRBD1 for D (5 bases). Germline CDR1 MDHEN, CDR2 SYDVKM. The CDR3 length is 10 residues. The ends were cut back, 7 bases at V and 5 bases at J, with 5 bases in the middle. This CDR3 is CASKGETQYF. The DNA of the CDR3 is TGTGCCAGCAAGGGGGAGACCCAGTACTTC.

The CDR3 nucleotides are TGTGCCAGCAGCTTAAGTGGGACAGGCTACAATGAGCAGTTCTTC. The encoded protein is CASSLSGTGYNEQFF. This chain links TRBV7-3 with TRBJ2-1; TRBD1 matches at 8 bases. J lost 3 bases, V lost 1 base, and 2 bases had no gene match. The CDR3 length is 15 residues. In germline, CDR1 is SGHTA, CDR2 FQGTGA.

The CDR3 here is CASSEEGNPGNTIYF. CDR3 DNA: TGCGCCAGCAGCGAGGAGGGCAATCCTGGAAACACCATATATTTT. The genes are TRBV5-1 and TRBJ1-3, with D unclear. The germline V and J ends were trimmed by 4 bases and 2 bases, with 13 bases remaining between them. The CDR3 has 15 amino acids. Per germline, CDR1 SGHRS and CDR2 YFSETQ.

This clone was picked up one time. V usage is TRBV30 and J usage is TRBJ1-3; unclear D gene. Trimming left V 8 bases short and J 4 bases short, with 12 bases between. Germline CDR1 is GTSNPN and CDR2 is SVGIG (reference sequence). This CDR3 is 12 amino acids long. CDR3 in DNA: TGTGCCGTACTCCTCCCGGGAAACACCATATATTTT. This translates into CAVLLPGNTIYF.

This clone was recorded only once. CDR3 coding DNA: TGTGCCTGGAGTGTAGGGGCCGGCAAACTGTTTTTT. Amino acids: CAWSVGAGKLFF. The V gene is TRBV30, the J gene TRBJ1-4, with D tentatively TRBD1 (5 bases). CDR1 is GTSNPN, CDR2 SVGIG, per germline (reference sequence). Trimming shortened V by 0 bases and J by 11 bases, and 10 bases separated the two germline ends. The CDR3 consists of 12 residues. Complete variable domain (other parts from reference TRBV30 and TRBJ1-4): SQTIHQWPATLVQPVGSPLSLECTVEGTSNPNLYWYRQAAGRGLQLLFYSVGIGQISSEVPQNLSASRPQDRQFILSSKKLLLSDSGFYLCAWSVGAGKLFFGSGTQLSVL.

Regarding this clone: The sample holds other DNA sequences that translate to the same CDR3. The chain joins TRBV20-1 to TRBJ2-5; D perhaps matches TRBD2 (6 bases). CDR3 size: 11 residues. Germline CDR1 and CDR2: DFQATT and SNEGSKA (reference sequence). Trimming removed 5 bases from V and 5 bases from J, with 9 bases in between. CDR3 DNA sequence: TGCAGTGCTCCCCGGGGGGAGACCCAGTACTTC. Its translation is CSAPRGETQYF.

The rearrangement links TRBV7-9 to TRBJ2-5; 8 nucleotides agree with TRBD2. CDR1 and CDR2 from the germline V gene are SEHNR and FQNEAQ (reference sequence). V lost 1 base, J lost 1 base, and 8 bases stayed unmatched. This CDR3 is built from 17 residues. CDR3 sequence reads: CASSLGWGLAGQETQYF. The CDR3 bases are TGTGCCAGCAGCTTAGGGTGGGGGCTAGCGGGCCAAGAGACCCAGTACTTC.

This sequence joins TRBV19 and TRBJ1-2; 8 bases agree with TRBD1. V lost 9 bases, J lost 4 bases, and 7 bases stayed unmatched. Germline CDR1 LNHDA, CDR2 SQIVND (reference sequence). This CDR3 spans 13 amino acids. This CDR3 is CASSRGLPYGYTF. Here the CDR3 DNA reads TGTGCCAGCTCCAGGGGGCTTCCCTATGGCTACACCTTC. The variable domain in full, with the rest retrieved from reference TRBV19 and TRBJ1-2, is DGGITQSPKYLFRKEGQNVTLSCEQNLNHDAMYWYRQDPGQGLRLIYYSQIVNDFQKGDIAEGYSVSREKKESFPLTVTSAQKNPTAFYLCASSRGLPYGYTFGSGTRLTVV.

V and J are TRBV7-8 and TRBJ1-1; maybe TRBD1 (6 bases). V lost 5 bases and J 1 base, leaving 17 bases between the germline ends. Germline CDR1 reads SGHVS; CDR2 reads FQNEAQ. The CDR3 is made up of 16 amino acids. CDR3 protein: CASSRGTPSWNTEAFF. The CDR3 bases are TGTGCCAGCAGCCGAGGGACACCCTCTTGGAACACTGAAGCTTTCTTT.

The genes are TRBV10-3 and TRBJ1-1, with TRBD1 matching 10 bases. Trimming cost V 8 bases and J 1 base; bases outside gene matches: 4. CDR3 size: 14 residues. Germline V lookup: CDR1 ENHRY, CDR2 SYGVKD. CDR3 loop: CAIRDRGRNTEAFF. The DNA for the CDR3 is TGTGCCATCCGGGACAGGGGACGGAACACTGAAGCTTTCTTT.

As to this clone: The same CDR3 can be traced to other DNA sequences in this sample. The J gene is TRBJ1-1, the V gene TRBV7-2; possibly TRBD1 for D (5 bases). The CDR3 covers 14 residues. Germline V gives CDR1 SGHTA, CDR2 FQGNSA. Trimming took 0 bases from V and 7 from J, leaving 12 bases between them. The CDR3 spells CASSLAGGTYEAFF. CDR3 nucleotide sequence: TGTGCCAGCAGCTTAGCGGGGGGAACCTATGAAGCTTTCTTT.

The rearrangement joins TRBV7-8 to TRBJ2-7; 9 bases map to TRBD2. This CDR3 has 15 amino acids. Germline V gene data show CDR1 as SGHVS and CDR2 as FQNEAQ. The ends lost 1 base at V and 1 base at J; junction bases unmatched: 2. The CDR3 DNA reads TGTGCCAGCAGCTTAGGCCTAGCGGGATCCTACGAGCAGTACGTC. Translation: CASSLGLAGSYEQYV.

This clone appeared a single time. The same CDR3 can be traced to other DNA sequences in this sample. The chain is built from TRBV5-1 and TRBJ1-5; 9 nucleotides align to TRBD1. Germline CDR1 and CDR2: SGHRS and YFSETQ. The CDR3 has 15 amino acids. With V trimmed by 0 bases and J by 2 bases, 0 bases remained unmatched. The CDR3 nucleotides are TGCGCCAGCAGCTTGGGGACAGGGGGCAATCAGCCCCAGCATTTT. This codes for CASSLGTGGNQPQHF.

The chain recombines TRBV7-3 with TRBJ1-2; possible D gene TRBD1, 5 bases. The CDR3 runs to 15 residues. The V and J ends lost 1 base and 8 bases respectively, with 17 bases between them. Germline V lookup: CDR1 SGHTA, CDR2 FQGTGA. CDR3 amino acids: CASSLMGGTGYGYTF. The DNA of the CDR3 is TGTGCCAGCAGCTTAATGGGGGGTACAGGCTACGGCTACACCTTC.

The chain uses TRBV11-3 and TRBJ2-1; D is possibly TRBD2 (6 bases). CDR1 and CDR2 from the germline V gene are SGHNT and YENEEA. This CDR3 spans 15 amino acids. V was pared by 1 base and J by 2 bases, with 9 bases between. CDR3 protein: CASSLVRTTYNEQFF. CDR3 nucleotides: TGTGCCAGCAGCTTAGTCAGGACTACCTACAATGAGCAGTTCTTC.

V usage is TRBV9 and J usage is TRBJ2-4; 12 nucleotides align to TRBD2. The CDR3 has 15 residues. The germline gives CDR1 SGDLS, CDR2 YYNGEE. V gave up 4 bases and J gave up 8 bases; unmatched junction bases: 7. The CDR3 DNA sequence: TGTGCCAGCAGCCCCCCGACTAGCGGGAGTGACATTCAGTACTTC. This encodes CASSPPTSGSDIQYF. Based on the CDR3 plus reference TRBV9 and TRBJ2-4, the full variable domain is DSGVTQTPKHLITATGQRVTLRCSPRSGDLSVYWYQQSLDQGLQFLIQYYNGEERAKGNILERFSAQQFPDLHSELNLSSLELGDSALYFCASSPPTSGSDIQYFGAGTRLSVL.

V and J are TRBV5-6 and TRBJ1-2; D may be TRBD1 (5 bases). Germline V gene data show CDR1 as SGHDT and CDR2 as YYEEEE. The CDR3 spans 12 residues. Trimming shortened V by 4 bases and J by 6 bases, and 10 bases separated the two germline ends. CDR3 loop: CASSLGRDGYTF. The CDR3 DNA is TGTGCCAGCAGCCTGGGCAGGGATGGCTACACCTTC.

The V gene is TRBV3-1 (or the pseudogene TRBV3-2), the J gene TRBJ1-5; D is possibly TRBD1 (6 bases). Looked up from germline, CDR1 is LGHDT and CDR2 is YNNKEL (reference sequence). The ends were cut back, 0 bases at V and 11 bases at J, with 17 bases in the middle. This CDR3 has 15 residues. The CDR3 DNA reads TGTGCCAGCAGCCAAGAAGGGATGGGGGCCCCGGCCCAGCATTTT. Protein product: CASSQEGMGAPAQHF.

The J gene is TRBJ1-2, the V gene TRBV28, with a tentative D call TRBD1 (6 bases). V was cut by 8 bases and J by 0 bases, with 10 bases left in between. Per germline, CDR1 MDHEN and CDR2 SYDVKM. The CDR3 is 13 amino acids. The CDR3 DNA reads as TGTGCCAGCGGCGGGGGCCCTAACTATGGCTACACCTTC. Translating it yields CASGGGPNYGYTF.

The chain couples TRBV7-2 to TRBJ1-5, with 11 bases matching TRBD1. In germline, CDR1 is SGHTA, CDR2 FQGNSA. V gave up 4 bases and J gave up 7 bases; unmatched junction bases: 9. The CDR3 spans 16 residues. CDR3 in DNA: TGTGCCAGCAGCTCCCTCGGGACAGGGGGTGGCCAGCCCCAGCATTTT. Translated, it gives CASSSLGTGGGQPQHF.

The CDR3 loop reads CASRRTGASYEQYF. As DNA, the CDR3 is TGCGCCAGCCGGCGGACAGGCGCCTCCTACGAGCAGTACTTC. V gene TRBV5-1 combines with J gene TRBJ2-7; 7 bases match TRBD1. The CDR3 loop spans 14 amino acids. V was clipped by 7 bases and J by 0 bases; unmatched bases: 7. CDR1 and CDR2 from the germline V gene are SGHRS and YFSETQ.

The V gene is TRBV2, the J gene TRBJ2-1; 13 nucleotides match TRBD2. Germline V gives CDR1 SNHLY, CDR2 FYNNEI. The CDR3 length is 16 residues. V lost 6 bases to trimming and J lost 6 bases; unmatched junction nucleotides: 8. CDR3 coding DNA: TGTGCCAGCAGCGCGACTAGCGGGAGGTTGGTCAATGAGCAGTTCTTC. Its translation: CASSATSGRLVNEQFF.